Listed below are T cell receptor beta chains from one sample, sequenced in a study of blood T cell repertoires in COVID-19. The repertoire was sequenced with immunoSEQ multiplex PCR; TCRdb's copy has only in-frame clones and lacks some. The sample carries 95,000 to 100,000 clones, 91% recorded once. The specimen sequenced was peripheral blood. Every receptor here comes from a man in his fifties with acute or convalescent COVID-19. The CDR3 runs from the conserved cysteine through the conserved F or W. The order of the fields is V gene, clone size, D gene, J gene, CDR3 DNA, CDR3 protein. D genes are given only for firm matches. Expanded clones are given a class, and other clones once, few, many or no size at all.

TRBV5-1	-	TRBD1	TRBJ1-6	TGCGCCAGCAGCCAGGGACAGGGGGCAAGTTCACCCCTCCACTTT	CASSQGQGASSPLHF
TRBV19	-	TRBD1	TRBJ2-5	TGTGCCAGTAGTCCCCGTTTAGGGGGCGGCGAGACCCAGTACTTC	CASSPRLGGGETQYF
TRBV28	-	-	TRBJ1-6	TGTGCCAGCAGTTCGGTGGGGGGCTATAATTCACCCCTCCACTTT	CASSSVGGYNSPLHF
TRBV5-1	-	TRBD1	TRBJ2-2	TGCGCCAGCAGCCAGCGACAGGGGGCGAACACCGGGGAGCTGTTTTTT	CASSQRQGANTGELFF
TRBV5-6	-	-	TRBJ2-5	TGTGCCAGCAGCTTCCCAGGCACCTATTCGGAGACCCAGTACTTC	CASSFPGTYSETQYF
TRBV19	-	-	TRBJ1-1	TGTGCCAGTAGTATTGCCAGGGGCCCTGAAGCTTTCTTT	CASSIARGPEAFF
TRBV9	-	TRBD1	TRBJ1-1	TGTGCCAGCAGCGGGGACAGCAACACTGAAGCTTTCTTT	CASSGDSNTEAFF
TRBV4-1	-	-	TRBJ2-5	TGCGCCAGCAGCCAAGGTGGGGGAGGTCAAGAGACCCAGTACTTC	CASSQGGGGQETQYF
TRBV5-1	few	-	TRBJ1-1	TGCGCCAGCAGCTCTATCAGGGGGAACACTGAAGCTTTCTTT	CASSSIRGNTEAFF
TRBV19	-	TRBD2	TRBJ2-1	TGTGCCAGTAGTACGGGGGGGTATTTCAATGAGCAGTTCTTC	CASSTGGYFNEQFF
TRBV18	-	-	TRBJ1-2	TGTGCCAGCTCACCCGTAAAACAGGGTAACTATGGCTACACCTTC	CASSPVKQGNYGYTF
TRBV7-2	once	-	TRBJ1-2	TGTGCCAGCAGCTTAGATCGGGGGGACACACGCTACACCTTC	CASSLDRGDTRYTF
TRBV6-1	-	-	TRBJ1-5	TGTGCCAGCAGTGAAACCAAAACAGGTCCGGGCAATCAGCCCCAGCATTTT	CASSETKTGPGNQPQHF
TRBV30	-	-	TRBJ2-2	TGTGCCTCCCCCGGGGGGCCCGGGGAGCTGTTTTTT	CASPGGPGELFF
TRBV19	-	-	TRBJ1-2	TGTGCCGGAAGGACAGCAGGAGACTATGGCTACACCTTC	CAGRTAGDYGYTF
TRBV6-2/TRBV6-3	-	TRBD2	TRBJ2-2	TGTGCCAGCAGTTTCGGGACTAGCGGGGTAATACCCACCGGGGAGCTGTTTTTT	CASSFGTSGVIPTGELFF
TRBV6-5	once	-	TRBJ2-3	TGTGCCAGCAGAGAGGGTTCAGATACGCAGTATTTT	CASREGSDTQYF
TRBV5-5	-	TRBD2	TRBJ2-1	TGTGCCAGCGCCGGGACTAGCGCGAACAATGAGCAGTTCTTC	CASAGTSANNEQFF
TRBV7-2	-	TRBD1	TRBJ2-2	TGTGCCAGCAGCTTAGTTACAGGGGGCACCGGGGAGCTGTTTTTT	CASSLVTGGTGELFF
TRBV30	-	-	TRBJ1-4	TGTGCCTGGAGTCCCCGGGGGGGCGAAAAACTGTTTTTT	CAWSPRGGEKLFF
TRBV19	-	TRBD1	TRBJ1-2	TGTGCCACTACCCTGACAGGGAACTATGGCTACACCTTC	CATTLTGNYGYTF
TRBV27	few	TRBD2	TRBJ2-3	TGTGCCAGCAGTAAATGGACTAGCGGGGGCCCGGATACGCAGTATTTT	CASSKWTSGGPDTQYF
TRBV7-2	-	-	TRBJ1-1	TGTGCCAGCAGGAAAACAGGTGTGAACACTGAAGCTTTCTTT	CASRKTGVNTEAFF
TRBV6-2/TRBV6-3	once	TRBD1	TRBJ1-2	TGTGCCAGCAGTTACCTAGGACAGGGTAACTATGGCTACACCTTC	CASSYLGQGNYGYTF
TRBV7-8	-	-	TRBJ2-5	TGTGCCAGCAGCTTGGGCACCCAAGAGACCCAGTACTTC	CASSLGTQETQYF
TRBV19	-	-	TRBJ2-2	TGTGCCAGTACAGAAGACTGGACCGGGGAGCTGTTTTTT	CASTEDWTGELFF
TRBV6-5	-	-	TRBJ1-5	TGTGCCAGCAAAATGGACAGTAGCAATCAGCCCCAGCATTTT	CASKMDSSNQPQHF
TRBV11-2	once	-	TRBJ1-2	TGTGCCAGCAGCTTAAGTACAGGGAGTAGTCCCATTTATGGCTACACCTTC	CASSLSTGSSPIYGYTF
TRBV12-3/TRBV12-4	-	-	TRBJ1-2	TGTGCCAGCAGTTACAGGGATAAGTATGGCTACACCTTC	CASSYRDKYGYTF
TRBV5-4	-	-	TRBJ1-2	TGTGCCAGCAGCTTGGCAGGGAGGTTGGGGTATGGCTACACCTTC	CASSLAGRLGYGYTF
TRBV10-3	-	TRBD1	TRBJ2-1	TGTGCCATCAATCGAGGAACAGGGGGCTGGGATGAGCAGTTCTTC	CAINRGTGGWDEQFF
TRBV7-9	-	-	TRBJ1-1	TGTGCCAGCAGCTTGGGGGGGATGAACACTGAAGCTTTCTTT	CASSLGGMNTEAFF
TRBV28	-	-	TRBJ1-2	TGTGCCAGCAGTTTCCTATACTATGGCTACACCTTC	CASSFLYYGYTF
TRBV19	-	-	TRBJ1-3	TGTGCCAGTAGTATAGCGGACAGCTCCTCTGGAAACACCATATATTTT	CASSIADSSSGNTIYF
TRBV7-9	-	-	TRBJ2-3	TGTGCCAGCAGTGCGACAGATACGCAGTATTTT	CASSATDTQYF
TRBV12-3/TRBV12-4	-	-	TRBJ1-5	TGTGCCAGCATAAGGGGTCCCAATCAGCCCCAGCATTTT	CASIRGPNQPQHF
TRBV12-3/TRBV12-4	-	-	TRBJ1-6	TGTGCCAGCAGGAGGGAAAGGGATCCCCTCCACTTT	CASRRERDPLHF
TRBV7-3	-	-	TRBJ2-2	TGTGCCAGCAGCCTAAGGCAGGGAAGCACCGGGGAGCTGTTTTTT	CASSLRQGSTGELFF
TRBV11-3	once	-	TRBJ2-5	TGTGCCAGCAGCTTAGAGGTGGTCGGGATCGGGCAAGAGACCCAGTACTTC	CASSLEVVGIGQETQYF
TRBV13	-	-	TRBJ2-3	TGTGCCAGCAGCTTCCCGCGTGGGGGGAGCACAGATACGCAGTATTTT	CASSFPRGGSTDTQYF
TRBV7-9	-	-	TRBJ2-7	TGTGCCAGCAGCTTTCCGGGGACCTACGAGCAGTACTTC	CASSFPGTYEQYF
TRBV5-4	-	TRBD1	TRBJ1-4	TGTGCCAGCAGCTTGGAGGGGGCTGGCGGTGAAAAACTGTTTTTT	CASSLEGAGGEKLFF
TRBV30	medium-sized	-	TRBJ2-2	TGTGCCTTCGGAGGGGCTATGAGCGGCGGGGAGCTGTTTTTT	CAFGGAMSGGELFF
TRBV4-3	-	TRBD1	TRBJ1-1	TGCGCCAGCAGCCAAGAGGGACAGAGTTACACTGAAGCTTTCTTT	CASSQEGQSYTEAFF
TRBV6-5	once	-	TRBJ1-5	TGTGCCAGCAGTCCCTCAGGGGTCGATCAGCCCCAGCATTTT	CASSPSGVDQPQHF
TRBV19	-	TRBD2	TRBJ2-7	TGTGCCAGTAGTAGGTCGGGGGGGCTCTACGAGCAGTACTTC	CASSRSGGLYEQYF
TRBV4-1	-	-	TRBJ2-3	TGCGCCAGCAGCCAAACAAATCTAGCGTCTAGCACAGATACGCAGTATTTT	CASSQTNLASSTDTQYF
TRBV15	-	-	TRBJ1-1	TGTGCCACCGGGCGGAGGGGGGGCACTGAAGCTTTCTTT	CATGRRGGTEAFF
TRBV3-1/TRBV3-2	-	TRBD1	TRBJ2-7	TGTGCCAGCAGCCAAAACCCGGGACAGGCCTACGAGCAGTACTTC	CASSQNPGQAYEQYF
TRBV4-1	-	-	TRBJ1-5	TGCGCCAGCAGCCAGATCGGACAGCCTAGCAATCAGCCCCAGCATTTT	CASSQIGQPSNQPQHF
TRBV11-2	-	TRBD1	TRBJ1-4	TGTGCCAGCAGCTCACAGGGGCTTAATGAAAAACTGTTTTTT	CASSSQGLNEKLFF